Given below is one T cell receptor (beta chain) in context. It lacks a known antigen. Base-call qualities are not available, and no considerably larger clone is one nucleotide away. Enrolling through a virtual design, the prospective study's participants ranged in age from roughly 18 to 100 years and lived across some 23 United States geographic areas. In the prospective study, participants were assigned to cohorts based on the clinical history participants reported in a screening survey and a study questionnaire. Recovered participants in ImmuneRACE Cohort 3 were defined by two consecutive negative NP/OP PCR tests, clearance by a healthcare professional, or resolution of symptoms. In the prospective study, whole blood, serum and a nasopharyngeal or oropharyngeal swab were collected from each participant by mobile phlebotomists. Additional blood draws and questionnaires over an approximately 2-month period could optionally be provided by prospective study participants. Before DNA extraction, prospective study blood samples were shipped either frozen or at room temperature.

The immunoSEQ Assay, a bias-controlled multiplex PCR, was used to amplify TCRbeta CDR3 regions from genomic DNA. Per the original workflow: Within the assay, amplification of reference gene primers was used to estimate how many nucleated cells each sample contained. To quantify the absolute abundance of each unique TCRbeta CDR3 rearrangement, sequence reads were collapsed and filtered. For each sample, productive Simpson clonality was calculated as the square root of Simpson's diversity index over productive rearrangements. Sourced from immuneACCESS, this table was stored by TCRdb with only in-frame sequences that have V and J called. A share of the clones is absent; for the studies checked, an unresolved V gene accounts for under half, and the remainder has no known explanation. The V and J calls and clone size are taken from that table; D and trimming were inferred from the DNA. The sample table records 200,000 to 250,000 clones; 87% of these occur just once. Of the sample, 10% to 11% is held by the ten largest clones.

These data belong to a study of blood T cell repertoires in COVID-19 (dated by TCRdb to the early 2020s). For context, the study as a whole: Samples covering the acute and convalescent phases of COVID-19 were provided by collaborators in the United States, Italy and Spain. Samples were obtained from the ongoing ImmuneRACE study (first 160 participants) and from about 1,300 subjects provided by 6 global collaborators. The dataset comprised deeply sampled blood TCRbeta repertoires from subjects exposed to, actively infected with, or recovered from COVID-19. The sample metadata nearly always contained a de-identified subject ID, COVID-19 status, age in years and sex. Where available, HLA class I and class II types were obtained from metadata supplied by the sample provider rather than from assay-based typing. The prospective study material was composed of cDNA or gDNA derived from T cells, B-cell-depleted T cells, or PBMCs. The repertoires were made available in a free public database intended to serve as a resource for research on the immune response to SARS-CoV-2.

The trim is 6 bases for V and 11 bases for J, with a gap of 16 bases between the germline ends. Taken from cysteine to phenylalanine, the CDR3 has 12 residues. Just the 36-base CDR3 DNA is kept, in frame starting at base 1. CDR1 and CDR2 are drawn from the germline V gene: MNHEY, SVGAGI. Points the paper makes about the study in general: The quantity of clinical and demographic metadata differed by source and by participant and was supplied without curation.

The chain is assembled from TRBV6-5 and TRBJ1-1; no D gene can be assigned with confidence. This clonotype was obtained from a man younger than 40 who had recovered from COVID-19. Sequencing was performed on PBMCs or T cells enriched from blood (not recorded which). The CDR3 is CASRSGSLSAFF. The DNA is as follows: TGTGCCAGCAGGAGCGGCAGCTTGTCGGCTTTCTTT.